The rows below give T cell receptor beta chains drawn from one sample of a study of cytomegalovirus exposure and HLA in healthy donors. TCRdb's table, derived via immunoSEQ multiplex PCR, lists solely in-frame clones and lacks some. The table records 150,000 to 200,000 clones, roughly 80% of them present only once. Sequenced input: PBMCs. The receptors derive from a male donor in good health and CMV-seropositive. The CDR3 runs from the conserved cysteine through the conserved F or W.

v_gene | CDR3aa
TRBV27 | CASSSTQRGEQYF
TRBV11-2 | CASSPVGRGQNIQYF
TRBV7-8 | CASSFIQETQYF
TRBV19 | CASRQVAGTSNEQFF
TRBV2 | CASRREQGIGEAFF
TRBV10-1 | CASSGSLGTAGSYEQYF
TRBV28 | CASSRWGQGAGGANVLTF
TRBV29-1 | CSVAGTAFGTEAFF
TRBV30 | CAGQREGANGLTF
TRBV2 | CASTDSGGYSNQPQHF
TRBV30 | CAVGQGPYEQYF
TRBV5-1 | CASSLASGPAKNIQYF
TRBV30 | CAWGDRADGYTF
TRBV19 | CASTPRFRAWANGLTF
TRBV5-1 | CASSFGQGAWGYTF
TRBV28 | CASSSPGGGRVTSTDTQYF
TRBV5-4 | CASSPRGGSYNEQFF
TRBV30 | CAWTYAGGSGELFF
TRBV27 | CASRPIITSYEQYF
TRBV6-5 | CASSHWPGNQPQHF
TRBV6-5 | CASRQTGTVYGYTF
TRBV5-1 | CASWLGTSPYNEQFF
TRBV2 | CASEGTTYNEQFF
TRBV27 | CASSPLAKNIQYF
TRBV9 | CASSYSPRGRSYEQYF
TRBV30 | CAWSGSGEEQYF
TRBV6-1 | CASTPEGRFYGYTF
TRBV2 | CASSETPGQGVDTQYF
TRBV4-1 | CASSQDGVGYTF
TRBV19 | CASTSRGLVAKNSQYF
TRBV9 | CASSPGTRGDTQYF
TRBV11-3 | CASSPGGGEQYF
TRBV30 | CAWSVRGGRTGNTIYF
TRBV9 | CASSARLAGGNTQYF
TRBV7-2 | CASSLDRGPGNTIYF
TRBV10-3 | CASRGRIMNTEAFF
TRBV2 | CASSPTGTGNTIYF
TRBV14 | CASSQAWREQYF
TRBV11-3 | CASSLSPLAGYNEQFF
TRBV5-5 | CASSGRTGIVRELFF
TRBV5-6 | CASRFKGQGARYEQYF
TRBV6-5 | CASVSGQGDGYTF
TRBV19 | CASSIGPRGSEAFF
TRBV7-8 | CASSLGLSGRATPYEQYF
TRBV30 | CPQGRGYTPVNQPQHF
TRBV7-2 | CASSARQGALGSPLHF
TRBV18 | CASSPVGQGAWNSQYF
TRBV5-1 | CASSPAGGTYGYTF
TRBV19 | CASSLLAGVTYEQYF
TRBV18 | CASSPYRERDNEQFF
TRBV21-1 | CASSKGLTGGSPYEQYF
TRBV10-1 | CASSEGGAYEQYF
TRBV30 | CAWDRGRGNEKLFF